The rows below give T cell receptor beta chains drawn from one sample of a study of blood T cell repertoires in COVID-19. Clones were sequenced by immunoSEQ multiplex PCR, and TCRdb holds only the in-frame ones, with some missing. The sample contains 300,000 to 400,000 clones, about 85% of which appear only once. Material for sequencing was PBMCs or T cells enriched from blood (not recorded which). The receptor source for this set is a woman aged 25 to 39 who had been exposed to COVID-19. Both conserved end residues are trimmed from each CDR3. A row's size may be missing; if present it is once, few, many or a size class.

J,size,length,V,CDR3
TRBJ2-3,NA,14,TRBV5-4,ASSFGLAGGLDTQY
TRBJ2-1,NA,13,TRBV5-4,ASSRGGDSYNEQF
TRBJ2-7,NA,12,TRBV28,ASGTGRNHGEQY
TRBJ2-4,NA,14,TRBV7-2,ASSPQGMLAKNIQY
TRBJ1-3,NA,11,TRBV6-4,AGQGNAGNTIY
TRBJ1-6,NA,12,TRBV5-6,ASSQNPYNSPLH
TRBJ1-5,NA,13,TRBV28,ASSLYSGADQPQH
TRBJ1-6,NA,13,TRBV11-3,ASSLDGRGDSPLH
TRBJ1-1,once,12,TRBV3-1/TRBV3-2,ASSQDNGNTEAF
TRBJ2-7,NA,14,TRBV27,ASSSLPGQGSYEQY
TRBJ1-5,NA,12,TRBV28,ASIRQGVPQPQH
TRBJ1-1,NA,14,TRBV9,ASSVVFSAGLIEAF
TRBJ2-7,NA,10,TRBV4-2,ASSQLSYEQY
TRBJ1-2,NA,13,TRBV4-1,ASSQDPRVGYGYT
TRBJ2-7,few,13,TRBV6-2/TRBV6-3,ASSYSDSRYYEQY
TRBJ2-2,NA,11,TRBV14,ASSHSRVGELF
TRBJ2-1,NA,14,TRBV24-1,ATSDLFREGQNEQF
TRBJ2-4,NA,13,TRBV4-3,ASSQDRHLKNIQY
TRBJ2-2,NA,11,TRBV28,ASSEQGSGELF
TRBJ1-3,NA,12,TRBV14,ASSQAGSGNTIY
TRBJ2-7,NA,13,TRBV5-1,ASSWTGTGFYEQY
TRBJ2-7,NA,11,TRBV28,ASSKGQGYVQY
TRBJ2-3,NA,11,TRBV6-4,ASSSKRSDTQY
TRBJ2-3,NA,14,TRBV7-8,ASSYAGGVSADTQY
TRBJ1-2,NA,12,TRBV28,ASLTGSPNYGYT
TRBJ2-3,NA,13,TRBV6-5,ASTRVPGQSDTQY
TRBJ2-7,NA,12,TRBV3-1/TRBV3-2,ASSQDAGTYEQY
TRBJ1-2,NA,9,TRBV6-2/TRBV6-3,ASSHGQGDT
TRBJ2-7,NA,13,TRBV5-4,ASSTGLAGGLEQY
TRBJ1-5,NA,12,TRBV28,ASSLSRGEQPQH
TRBJ2-7,NA,14,TRBV3-1/TRBV3-2,ASSQTGTVSSYEQY
TRBJ2-1,once,13,TRBV14,ASSHLSGGHNEQF
TRBJ1-1,few,11,TRBV25-1,ASSESASTIAF
TRBJ2-7,NA,13,TRBV20-1,SASDGLASRYEQY
TRBJ2-1,NA,10,TRBV5-6,ASSSYAREQF
TRBJ1-4,few,11,TRBV30,AWGTALDEKLF
TRBJ1-1,once,9,TRBV5-1,ASSSSIEAF
TRBJ1-2,NA,9,TRBV28,ASSHPDGYT
TRBJ1-6,NA,13,TRBV28,ASSPDMNINSPLH
TRBJ2-7,NA,14,TRBV20-1,SASGRGTSGDYEQY
TRBJ2-3,NA,10,TRBV6-5,ASDRDRDTQY
TRBJ1-2,NA,13,TRBV9,ASSVVPGGNYGYT
TRBJ1-3,NA,13,TRBV18,ASSPNSISGNTIY
TRBJ1-5,NA,12,TRBV20-1,SASKGEGGQPQH
TRBJ2-3,NA,12,TRBV6-5,ASSFSGTTDTQY
TRBJ2-5,NA,13,TRBV7-9,ASSLDTTRKETQY
TRBJ1-1,NA,14,TRBV3-1/TRBV3-2,ASSQVGIMRYTEAF
TRBJ1-4,NA,12,TRBV6-5,ASSTNRGQEKLF
TRBJ1-1,NA,13,TRBV14,ASSLPQGSHTEAF
TRBJ2-7,NA,14,TRBV28,ASSSGDRDSSYEQY
TRBJ2-1,NA,10,TRBV12-3/TRBV12-4,ASSLTGLTQF
TRBJ2-2,NA,12,TRBV28,ASSFGREVGELF
TRBJ1-1,NA,11,TRBV7-9,ASTLTRNTEAF